A selection of T cell receptor beta chains follows, all from one sample in a study of OX40 agonist ivuxolimab in advanced cancers. Sequenced by immunoSEQ multiplex PCR; TCRdb stores in-frame clones only, minus some. The sample yields about 54,000 clones, approximately 84% seen once. Sequencing used CD4+ or CD8+ T cells sorted from blood, obtained in a trial of the OX40 agonist ivuxolimab. The source is an adult with an advanced solid tumor such as melanoma, head and neck, liver or kidney cancer. Each CDR3 is given with its conserved first and last residue. The D gene is left open where the match is weak. Clone size is given for some rows only: seen once, a few or many times, or a class if the clone is expanded.

>TRBV19|-|-|TRBJ1-1
CASSNPYRVVNTEAFF
TGTGCCAGTAGTAACCCGTACAGGGTGGTGAACACTGAAGCTTTCTTT
>TRBV7-2|-|-|TRBJ1-2
CASSHAWTVLAGYGYTF
TGTGCCAGCAGCCACGCCTGGACAGTTTTGGCGGGCTATGGCTACACCTTC
>TRBV6-1|TRBD1|-|TRBJ2-2
CASNDRGANTGELFF
TGTGCCAGCAATGACAGGGGAGCGAACACCGGGGAGCTGTTTTTT
>TRBV7-8|TRBD1|-|TRBJ1-1
CASILSAGQGAWTEAFF
TGTGCCAGCATCCTGTCCGCTGGACAGGGGGCTTGGACTGAAGCTTTCTTT
>TRBV11-2|TRBD2|-|TRBJ2-7
CASSLDGTSGSYEQYF
TGTGCCAGCAGCCTCGATGGGACTAGCGGGAGCTACGAGCAGTACTTC
>TRBV7-9|-|-|TRBJ2-3
CAITRGTDTQYF
TGTGCCATCACGCGTGGCACAGATACGCAGTATTTT
>TRBV4-1|TRBD1|-|TRBJ1-2
CASSQDPDRADTF
TGCGCCAGCAGCCAAGACCCGGACAGGGCGGACACCTTC
>TRBV12-1|-|once|TRBJ2-4
CASDIWYRKNIQYF
TGTGCCAGCGATATCTGGTACAGGAAAAACATTCAGTACTTC
>TRBV19|TRBD1|-|TRBJ1-1
CASSRTGGKRVNTEAFF
TGTGCCAGTAGTAGGACAGGGGGAAAAAGGGTGAACACTGAAGCTTTCTTT
>TRBV6-1|-|few|TRBJ1-1
CASRQLDFMNTEAFF
TGTGCCAGCAGACAGTTGGATTTCATGAACACTGAAGCTTTCTTT
>TRBV6-1|TRBD1|-|TRBJ1-5
CASSPTGGNQPQHF
TGTGCCAGCAGCCCAACAGGGGGCAATCAGCCCCAGCATTTT
>TRBV18|-|-|TRBJ2-1
CASSPRAEEQFF
TGTGCCAGCTCACCAAGGGCTGAAGAGCAGTTCTTC
>TRBV28|-|-|TRBJ1-2
CASSSIPNSQRGYTF
TGTGCCAGCAGTTCAATCCCAAACAGTCAACGGGGCTACACCTTC
>TRBV7-6|TRBD2|-|TRBJ2-7
CASSLSRGLAGLSSYEQYF
TGTGCCAGCAGCTTATCCCGGGGACTAGCGGGACTTAGCTCCTACGAGCAGTACTTC
>TRBV4-3|TRBD2|-|TRBJ2-7
CASSQDSTSSPHEQYF
TGCGCCAGCAGCCAAGATTCGACTAGCTCCCCCCACGAGCAGTACTTC
>TRBV4-1|-|-|TRBJ2-3
CASSQEGSSRDTQYF
TGCGCCAGCAGCCAAGAGGGGAGTTCTAGGGATACGCAGTATTTT
>TRBV7-9|TRBD2|-|TRBJ2-5
CASSLRSSGIAETQYF
TGTGCCAGCAGCTTGAGGAGTAGCGGGATCGCGGAGACCCAGTACTTC
>TRBV5-4|-|-|TRBJ1-1
CASSLQGGTEAFF
TGTGCCAGCAGCTTGCAGGGAGGCACTGAAGCTTTCTTT
>TRBV9|TRBD2|-|TRBJ2-3
CASSVGGLAGVKFDTQYF
TGTGCCAGCAGCGTAGGGGGACTAGCGGGAGTTAAGTTTGATACGCAGTATTTT
>TRBV4-1|-|-|TRBJ2-3
CASSRDLPDTQYF
TGCGCCAGCAGCCGAGATCTTCCTGATACGCAGTATTTT
>TRBV19|-|once|TRBJ2-6
CASTSLGAGANVLTF
TGTGCCAGTACCTCTTTAGGGGCTGGGGCCAACGTCCTGACTTTC
>TRBV19|-|once|TRBJ1-2
CASSLPPWGQSNYGYTF
TGTGCCAGTAGTCTCCCCCCATGGGGGCAGTCTAACTATGGCTACACCTTC
>TRBV5-4|TRBD2|once|TRBJ2-3
CASSSGTSPDTQYF
TGTGCCAGCAGCTCTGGGACTAGCCCAGATACGCAGTATTTT
>TRBV19|-|few|TRBJ1-4
CASSNPSAKLFF
TGTGCCAGTAGTAACCCTTCGGCGAAACTGTTTTTT
>TRBV6-5|-|-|TRBJ1-5
CASGVNQPQHF
TGTGCGTCGGGGGTCAATCAGCCCCAGCATTTT
>TRBV5-6|TRBD1|-|TRBJ2-3
CASSSGTGYADTQYF
TGTGCCAGCAGCTCTGGGACAGGGTACGCAGATACGCAGTATTTT
>TRBV6-1|-|-|TRBJ2-7
CASMTGIYEQYF
TGTGCCAGCATGACAGGTATCTACGAGCAGTACTTC
>TRBV27|-|-|TRBJ1-1
CASRTWDGVRPEAFF
TGTGCCAGCAGAACATGGGACGGAGTCCGGCCTGAAGCTTTCTTT
>TRBV11-2|-|-|TRBJ2-1
CASSSQDSYNEQFF
TGTGCCAGCAGCTCACAGGACTCCTACAATGAGCAGTTCTTC
>TRBV28|-|-|TRBJ1-4
CASTIQGLGNEKLFF
TGTGCCAGCACCATCCAGGGTCTTGGTAATGAAAAACTGTTTTTT
>TRBV19|TRBD2|once|TRBJ2-3
CATGLAGGRADTQYF
TGTGCCACCGGACTAGCGGGAGGCCGGGCAGATACGCAGTATTTT
>TRBV4-1|TRBD1|-|TRBJ1-2
CASSQDPPGGDYGYTF
TGCGCCAGCAGCCAAGATCCCCCAGGGGGTGACTATGGCTACACCTTC
>TRBV28|-|-|TRBJ2-5
CASSSRTYPVRETQYF
TGTGCCAGCAGTTCCCGGACATACCCGGTACGAGAGACCCAGTACTTC
>TRBV7-6|-|-|TRBJ1-2
CASSLAQGNYGYTF
TGTGCCAGCAGCTTGGCACAGGGTAACTATGGCTACACCTTC
>TRBV10-3|TRBD1|few|TRBJ1-4
CAIKGDRDGEKLFF
TGTGCCATCAAGGGAGACAGGGACGGTGAAAAACTGTTTTTT
>TRBV7-9|-|once|TRBJ2-7
CASSLAGVYEQYF
TGTGCCAGCAGCTTAGCGGGAGTCTACGAGCAGTACTTC
>TRBV9|TRBD2|-|TRBJ2-1
CASSVAGLAIRNEQFF
TGTGCCAGCAGCGTCGCGGGACTAGCGATTCGCAATGAGCAGTTCTTC
>TRBV6-1|-|-|TRBJ2-5
CASSAYDRRGETQYF
TGTGCCAGCAGTGCCTATGACAGGAGGGGGGAGACCCAGTACTTC
>TRBV19|-|-|TRBJ1-1
CASKQTALNTEAFF
TGTGCCAGTAAGCAGACAGCCCTGAACACTGAAGCTTTCTTT
>TRBV28|TRBD2|-|TRBJ2-3
CASSYPLAGASDTQYF
TGTGCCAGCAGTTATCCCCTAGCGGGAGCCTCAGATACGCAGTATTTT
>TRBV2|TRBD2|-|TRBJ2-3
CASTHGLAGVVDTQYF
TGTGCCAGCACCCACGGACTAGCGGGAGTAGTGGATACGCAGTATTTT
>TRBV19|-|-|TRBJ2-1
CASKISYSSEQFF
TGTGCCAGTAAAATATCGTACAGCAGTGAGCAGTTCTTC
>TRBV5-1|TRBD2|-|TRBJ2-1
CASSGLADYNEQFF
TGCGCCAGCAGCGGACTAGCGGACTACAATGAGCAGTTCTTC
>TRBV19|TRBD1|-|TRBJ2-1
CASSSLADRAYNEQFF
TGTGCCAGTAGTAGCTTAGCGGACAGGGCCTACAATGAGCAGTTCTTC
>TRBV5-1|-|-|TRBJ2-7
CASRKSPSYEQYF
TGCGCCAGCAGAAAGTCCCCCTCCTACGAGCAGTACTTC
>TRBV2|-|-|TRBJ2-1
CASGRDEQFF
TGTGCCAGCGGGAGAGATGAGCAGTTCTTC
>TRBV2|TRBD1|-|TRBJ2-3
CASRGWTGGRDTQYF
TGTGCCAGCAGGGGCTGGACAGGGGGGCGGGATACGCAGTATTTT
>TRBV10-3|TRBD1|-|TRBJ1-4
CASQAGTGGEKLFF
TGTGCCTCGCAGGCCGGGACAGGGGGTGAAAAACTGTTTTTT
>TRBV14|TRBD2|-|TRBJ2-7
CASSRWAGGYYEQYF
TGTGCCAGCAGCCGTTGGGCGGGAGGGTACTACGAGCAGTACTTC
>TRBV30|-|-|TRBJ2-7
CAWRTGPYEQYF
TGTGCCTGGAGGACAGGACCGTACGAGCAGTACTTC
>TRBV6-5|TRBD1|-|TRBJ2-7
CASSPGTGIYEQYF
TGTGCCAGCAGTCCTGGGACAGGGATCTACGAGCAGTACTTC
>TRBV5-1|-|-|TRBJ1-3
CASSLRQPGSGNTIYF
TGCGCCAGCAGCTTGAGGCAACCGGGGTCAGGAAACACCATATATTTT
>TRBV7-9|TRBD1|few|TRBJ2-1
CASSLGTGFGEQFF
TGTGCCAGCAGCTTGGGGACAGGATTCGGAGAGCAGTTCTTC